The 3 T cell receptor beta chains below were found in one sample sequenced in a study of T cell responses to AZD1222 COVID-19 vaccine. Libraries were prepared by immunoSEQ multiplex PCR; TCRdb keeps only in-frame clonotypes and omits some of them. The sample holds 72,000 or so clones, 89% seen once. The starting material was peripheral blood, obtained 28 days after the second AZD1222 dose. The receptors derive from an adult who received the AZD1222 COVID-19 vaccine.

The chain combines TRBV7-2 with TRBJ2-1; no definite D call. The V and J ends lost 0 bases and 12 bases respectively, with 12 bases between them. The CDR3 is 13 residues long. CDR1 is SGHTA, CDR2 FQGNSA, per germline. CDR3 amino acids: CASSLAFGLPQFF. DNA of the CDR3: TGTGCCAGCAGCTTAGCTTTCGGTCTGCCGCAGTTCTTC.

V is TRBV4-2 and J is TRBJ1-4; 8 bases fit TRBD1. CDR3 size: 16 residues. Germline loops: CDR1 LGHNA, CDR2 YNFKEQ. V shed 3 bases and J 8 bases; nucleotides not matched to a gene: 11. The CDR3 spells CASSHQLDRDWEKLFF. CDR3 sequence (DNA): TGTGCCAGCAGCCACCAACTGGACAGGGATTGGGAAAAACTGTTTTTT.

V is TRBV7-3 and J is TRBJ2-5, with a weak D call TRBD1 (5 bases). V lost 0 bases, J lost 0 bases, and 8 bases lay in between. The germline CDR1 and CDR2 sequences are SGHTA and FQGTGA. This CDR3 region has 15 residues. The CDR3 sequence is CASSLTSGNQETQYF. The CDR3 DNA reads TGTGCCAGCAGCTTAACGTCAGGGAACCAAGAGACCCAGTACTTC. Looking up the rest from reference TRBV7-3 and TRBJ2-5 gives the full variable domain: GAGVSQTPSNKVTEKGKYVELRCDPISGHTALYWYRQSLGQGPEFLIYFQGTGAADDSGLPNDRFFAVRPEGSVSTLKIQRTERGDSAVYLCASSLTSGNQETQYFGPGTRLLVL.